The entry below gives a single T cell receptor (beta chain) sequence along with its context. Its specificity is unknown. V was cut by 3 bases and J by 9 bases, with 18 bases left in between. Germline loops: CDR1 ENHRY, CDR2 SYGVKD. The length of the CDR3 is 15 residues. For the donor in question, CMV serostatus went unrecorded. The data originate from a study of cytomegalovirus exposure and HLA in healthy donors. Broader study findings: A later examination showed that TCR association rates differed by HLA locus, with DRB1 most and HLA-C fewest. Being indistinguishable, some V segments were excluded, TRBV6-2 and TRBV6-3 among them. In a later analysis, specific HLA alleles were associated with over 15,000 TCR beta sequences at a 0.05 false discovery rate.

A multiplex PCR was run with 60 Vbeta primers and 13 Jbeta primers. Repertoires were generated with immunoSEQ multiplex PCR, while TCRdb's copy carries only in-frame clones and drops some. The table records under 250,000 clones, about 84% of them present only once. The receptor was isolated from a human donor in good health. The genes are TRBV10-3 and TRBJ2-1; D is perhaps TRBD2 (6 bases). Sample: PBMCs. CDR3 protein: CAISEVGEVSGEQFF. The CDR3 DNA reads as TGTGCCATCAGTGAAGTAGGGGAGGTTAGTGGTGAGCAGTTCTTC.